A single sample gave rise to the 25 T cell receptor beta chains below, sequenced in a study of vaccination and CD4 T cells after COVID-19. Noted treatment: approximately 11-day PBMC culture with coronavirus spike peptide pools or control peptides (ViraFEST assay). Their specific antigens are unknown. Cultured CD4+ T cell DNA was sequenced using the Oncomine TCR Beta short-read assay. TCRdb reanalysed the PCR reads using MiXCR and keeps one entry per CDR3 protein. The sample lists approximately 18,000 distinct CDR3 sequences; under 45% were seen once. The sample here was CD4+ T cells from blood, cultured in vitro, taken after SARS-CoV-2 vaccination. These receptor sequences come from a human donor who had recovered from COVID-19.

The chain carries TRBV28 and TRBJ1-5, with D maybe TRBD1 (6 bases). V was shortened by 4 bases and J by 0 bases, with 16 bases between the two germline ends. This CDR3 region has 17 residues. Germline V CDR1 and CDR2: MDHEN, SYDVKM. The CDR3 DNA reads TGTGCCAGCAGTTCGGCGCAGGGGTTCCTTAGCAATCAGCCCCAGCATTTT. The encoded protein is CASSSAQGFLSNQPQHF.

This sequence joins TRBV29-1 and TRBJ1-2, with unresolved D. Trimming took off 4 bases at V and 6 bases at J, with 15 bases between the two ends. Germline values: CDR1 SQVTM, CDR2 ANQGSEA. The CDR3 contains 13 residues. This chain's CDR3 is CSVGQQKGDGYTF. The CDR3 DNA follows: TGCAGCGTTGGTCAGCAAAAGGGTGATGGCTACACCTTC.

This clonotype is medium-sized within its sample. This chain connects TRBV7-3 to TRBJ2-1; TRBD1 agrees at 10 bases. This CDR3 has 16 residues. CDR1 and CDR2 (germline): SGHTA, FQGTGA. Trimming cost V 1 base and J 9 bases; bases outside gene matches: 9. CDR3 sequence: CASSLKPGQGWAEQFF. In nucleotides, the CDR3 is TGTGCCAGCAGCTTAAAACCGGGACAGGGGTGGGCTGAGCAGTTCTTC.

The rearrangement uses TRBV6-2 or TRBV6-3 and TRBJ2-7; D perhaps matches TRBD1 (6 bases). The CDR3 extends over 12 amino acids. Trimming removed 6 bases at V and 7 bases at J, with 13 bases between. The germline V gene encodes CDR1 MNHEY and CDR2 SVGEGT. The CDR3 region is CASSQTTGEQYF. CDR3 bases: TGTGCCAGCAGCCAAACAACAGGGGAGCAGTACTTC.

This clonotype was seen a handful of times. The V and J genes are TRBV20-1 and TRBJ1-6; D not certain. Germline V gene data show CDR1 as DFQATT and CDR2 as SNEGSKA (reference sequence). Trimming pared 6 bases from V and 3 bases from J, leaving 15 bases between. There are 15 residues in the CDR3. For the CDR3, the DNA is TGCAGTGCCCCCGGCGGGCGATACTATAATTCACCCCTCCACTTT. Its protein product is CSAPGGRYYNSPLHF.

This chain uses TRBV10-1 with TRBJ2-5, with a weak D call TRBD2 (6 bases). V was cut by 2 bases and J by 2 bases, with 6 bases left in between. CDR1 is WNHNN and CDR2 is SYGVQD in the germline V gene (reference sequence). The CDR3 runs 13 residues. CDR3 in DNA: TGCGCCAGCAGTGAGGCGGGGCAAGAGACCCAGTACTTC. This encodes CASSEAGQETQYF.

The rearrangement uses TRBV12-3 or TRBV12-4 and TRBJ2-3; 11 bases map to TRBD2. The CDR3 loop spans 16 amino acids. J lost 4 bases, V lost 3 bases, and 6 bases had no gene match. The CDR3 DNA reads as TGTGCCAGCAGTTTCCCTAGCGGGAGGTTAGCAGATACGCAGTATTTT. This sequence encodes CASSFPSGRLADTQYF.

The chain employs TRBV10-3 and TRBJ2-7, with TRBD2 identical over 13 bases. This CDR3 has 17 residues. The V segment lost 6 bases and the J segment 0 bases; nucleotides outside the gene matches: 8. Germline V CDR1 and CDR2: ENHRY, SYGVKD. The CDR3 loop reads CAISAGTSGAGSYEQYF. For the CDR3, the DNA is TGTGCCATCAGCGCCGGGACTAGCGGGGCAGGCTCCTACGAGCAGTACTTC.

This clonotype was detected a few times. V gene TRBV18 combines with J gene TRBJ2-2; D is perhaps TRBD2 (5 bases). Trimming took 3 bases from V and 6 from J, leaving 17 bases between them. CDR3 length equals 16 residues. Looked up from germline, CDR1 is KGHSH and CDR2 is LQKENI. The CDR3 coding sequence is TGTGCCAGCTCACCCGGTTGGAGAGGGAAACCCGGGGAGCTGTTTTTT. Its translation: CASSPGWRGKPGELFF.

This chain connects TRBV4-1 to TRBJ2-7; possibly TRBD2 for D (6 bases). The germline V gene has CDR1 MGHRA and CDR2 YSYEKL. This CDR3 region has 14 residues. Trimming removed 3 bases at V and 0 bases at J, with 9 bases between. CDR3 region: CASSQPLASYEQYF. In DNA, the CDR3 is TGCGCCAGCAGCCAGCCACTAGCCTCCTACGAGCAGTACTTC.

The rearrangement uses TRBV25-1 and TRBJ2-2, with 12 bases identical to TRBD2. Germline-derived CDR1 and CDR2 are MGHDK and SYGVNS. V gave up 7 bases and J gave up 0 bases; unmatched junction bases: 6. This CDR3 is 17 amino acids long. The DNA for the CDR3 is TGTGCCAGCAACCGACTAGCGGGAGCCGCGAACACCGGGGAGCTGTTTTTT. Its translation: CASNRLAGAANTGELFF.

This clonotype was counted only a few times. The rearrangement uses TRBV2 and TRBJ2-3, with a tentative D call TRBD1 (6 bases). Deletions cut 3 bases from V and 2 bases from J, with 9 bases between. The CDR3 sequence is 14 residues long. The germline V gene has CDR1 SNHLY and CDR2 FYNNEI. The CDR3 DNA sequence: TGTGCCAGCAGTGATCGGACAGTCACAGATACGCAGTATTTT. It encodes CASSDRTVTDTQYF.

The chain uses TRBV6-1 and TRBJ2-7, with 12 bases aligning to TRBD2. The CDR3 is 15 amino acids. After removal of 1 base from V and 2 bases from J, the junction contained 0 bases not matched to a gene. Per germline, CDR1 MNHNS and CDR2 SASEGT. The CDR3 protein is CASSEGLAGAYEQYF. The CDR3 nucleotides read TGTGCCAGCAGTGAAGGACTAGCGGGAGCCTACGAGCAGTACTTC.

This clonotype was detected only a few times. This sequence joins TRBV6-5 and TRBJ1-1; unclear D gene. From germline, CDR1 is MNHEY and CDR2 SVGAGI. The ends were cut back, 0 bases at V and 0 bases at J, with 11 bases in the middle. This CDR3 contains 16 residues. This CDR3 is CASSYSLGRMNTEAFF. CDR3 nucleotides: TGTGCCAGCAGTTACTCTCTGGGCAGAATGAACACTGAAGCTTTCTTT.

V and J are TRBV2 and TRBJ1-5, with TRBD1 matching over 7 bases. The V gene's germline CDR1 is SNHLY and CDR2 FYNNEI. The CDR3 extends over 14 amino acids. V lost 6 bases to trimming and J lost 3 bases; unmatched junction nucleotides: 5. The CDR3 coding sequence is TGTGCCAGCAGAACGGACAGGCTCAATCAGCCCCAGCATTTT. Protein sequence: CASRTDRLNQPQHF.

This clonotype occurred a few times. V is TRBV2 and J is TRBJ1-5; TRBD1 agrees at 7 bases. J was trimmed by 0 bases and V by 7 bases; bases with no gene match: 3. CDR1 SNHLY and CDR2 FYNNEI come from the germline V gene. The CDR3 covers 14 residues. CDR3 protein: CASNRGNSNQPQHF. The DNA of the CDR3 is TGTGCCAGCAACAGGGGCAATAGCAATCAGCCCCAGCATTTT.

This clonotype turned up a few times. The chain links TRBV24-1 to TRBJ2-3; TRBD2 might be the D (6 bases). CDR1 KGHDR and CDR2 SFDVKD come from the germline V gene. This CDR3 has 16 residues. The V and J ends lost 10 bases and 6 bases respectively, with 25 bases between them. The CDR3 DNA reads as TGTGCCACAAGCCTCGGAGGGGCAGGGATGGGGGATACGCAGTATTTT. It specifies CATSLGGAGMGDTQYF.

This clonotype ranks as large (0.1 to 1%). The rearrangement links TRBV18 to TRBJ2-3, with 7 positions matching TRBD1. CDR1 is KGHSH, CDR2 LQKENI, per germline. This CDR3 region has 15 residues. Losses at the gene ends were 3 bases for V and 4 bases for J; bases not matched to a gene: 7. This CDR3 is CASSPGHTGADTQYF. The CDR3 DNA sequence: TGTGCCAGCTCACCGGGGCACACAGGGGCAGATACGCAGTATTTT.

The chain is built from TRBV6-2 or TRBV6-3 and TRBJ2-1, with 9 positions matching TRBD2. CDR1 and CDR2 (germline): MNHEY, SVGEGT. Germline trimming cut 0 bases from V and 12 bases from J; bases unmatched to any gene: 3. The CDR3 has 13 amino acids. The CDR3 DNA is TGTGCCAGCAGTTACTCCCGACTAGCGGCGCAGTTCTTC. Translation gives CASSYSRLAAQFF.

V usage is TRBV6-1 and J usage is TRBJ1-5; 10 bases align to TRBD1. Germline V gives CDR1 MNHNS, CDR2 SASEGT. V lost 7 bases to trimming and J lost 0 bases; unmatched junction nucleotides: 9. This CDR3 spans 17 amino acids. CDR3 amino acids: CASTLDRGRYSNQPQHF. CDR3 bases: TGTGCCAGCACCCTGGACAGGGGGAGGTATAGCAATCAGCCCCAGCATTTT.

This clonotype turned up a few times. The chain employs TRBV6-5 and TRBJ2-3; TRBD2 matches 7 bases. The V gene's germline CDR1 is MNHEY and CDR2 SVGAGI. Losses at the gene ends were 2 bases for V and 2 bases for J; bases not matched to a gene: 4. CDR3 length: 15 residues. CDR3 loop: CASSYGREATDTQYF. CDR3 coding DNA: TGTGCCAGCAGTTACGGGAGGGAGGCCACAGATACGCAGTATTTT.

This clonotype was observed once. The CDR3 region is CASSDSGGPYNEQFF. The CDR3, as DNA: TGTGCCAGCAGTGACTCAGGGGGCCCCTACAATGAGCAGTTCTTC. V is TRBV6-4 and J is TRBJ2-1; the match to TRBD1 covers 7 bases. Germline loops: CDR1 MRHNA, CDR2 SNTAGT. The V segment lost 0 bases and the J segment 2 bases; nucleotides outside the gene matches: 1. The CDR3 spans 15 residues.

The chain uses TRBV21-1 and TRBJ2-3; the table's D call, TRBD2, has no DNA check behind it. TRBV21-1 is classified as a pseudogene. The CDR3 length is 16 residues. The CDR3 DNA is TGTGCCAGCAGCAAGTCTCTGGGACTCCCCACAGATACGCAGTATTTT. Its translation is CASSKSLGLPTDTQYF.

V and J are TRBV7-8 and TRBJ2-7, with 14 bases matching TRBD2. With 4 bases clipped from V and 7 bases from J, the junction kept 6 bases outside the gene matches. There are 15 residues in the CDR3. CDR1 SGHVS and CDR2 FQNEAQ come from the germline V gene. For the CDR3, the DNA is TGTGCCAGCAGCTCGGGACTAGCGGGAGCTACTGAGCAGTACTTC. It encodes CASSSGLAGATEQYF.

The chain recombines TRBV12-3 or TRBV12-4 with TRBJ2-3; D remains ambiguous. This CDR3 has 13 residues. Trimming stripped 5 bases from V and 0 bases from J, with 6 bases between. In DNA, the CDR3 is TGTGCCAGCAGTCCAACTAGCACAGATACGCAGTATTTT. Translated: CASSPTSTDTQYF.